Following are 32 T cell receptor beta chains from one sample sequenced in a study of cytomegalovirus exposure and HLA in healthy donors. The PCR made use of 60 Vbeta and 13 Jbeta primers. Profiling relied on immunoSEQ multiplex PCR, and the TCRdb table lists in-frame clones only, not all of them. This table holds approximately 40,000 clones. The sample taken for sequencing was PBMCs. The receptors were gathered from a human donor in good health.

This chain joins TRBV30 and TRBJ2-5, with 11 positions matching TRBD2. V lost 4 bases and J lost 0; bases outside the gene matches: 1. This CDR3 has 14 residues. Germline V gene data show CDR1 as GTSNPN and CDR2 as SVGIG (reference sequence). CDR3 sequence: CAWTSGGYQETQYF. The CDR3 DNA follows: TGTGCCTGGACTAGCGGGGGGTACCAAGAGACCCAGTACTTC.

The chain links TRBV5-4 to TRBJ2-1; D might be TRBD2 (6 bases). Looked up from germline, CDR1 is SGHNT and CDR2 is YYREEE (reference sequence). The CDR3 totals 14 residues. The ends were cut back, 1 base at V and 10 bases at J, with 15 bases in the middle. The DNA of the CDR3 is TGTGCCAGCAGCTTGCCGGGACTTCCTAGGGAGCAGTTCTTC. It specifies CASSLPGLPREQFF.

The V gene is TRBV14, the J gene TRBJ1-2; 12 bases are shared with TRBD1. Germline-derived CDR1 and CDR2 are SGHDN and FVKESK. With 4 bases clipped from V and 14 bases from J, the junction kept 11 bases outside the gene matches. This CDR3 has 14 amino acids. CDR3 nucleotide sequence: TGTGCCAGCAGCCCACAACCCCCGGGACAGGGGGCAACCTTC. This sequence encodes CASSPQPPGQGATF. Filled out from reference TRBV14 and TRBJ1-2, the complete variable domain reads EAGVTQFPSHSVIEKGQTVTLRCDPISGHDNLYWYRRVMGKEIKFLLHFVKESKQDESGMPNNRFLAERTGGTYSTLKVQPAELEDSGVYFCASSPQPPGQGATFGSGTRLTVV.

The chain combines TRBV19 with TRBJ1-2, with TRBD1 as a possible D gene (6 bases). With 7 bases removed from V and 0 bases from J, the gap between germline ends came to 15 bases. CDR1 is LNHDA, CDR2 SQIVND, per germline (reference sequence). The CDR3 sequence is 15 residues long. The CDR3 sequence is CASTTVGATNYGYTF. As DNA, the CDR3 is TGTGCCAGTACTACTGTGGGGGCCACTAACTATGGCTACACCTTC.

The genes are TRBV7-9 and TRBJ2-7; TRBD2 matches at 9 bases. CDR1 and CDR2 (germline): SEHNR, FQNEAQ (reference sequence). The CDR3 length is 16 residues. V shed 0 bases, J shed 1 base, and the junction held 4 bases outside the gene matches. In DNA form, the CDR3 reads TGTGCCAGCAGCTTAGCGCAGACTAGCGGTTCCTACGAGCAGTACTTC. This codes for CASSLAQTSGSYEQYF.

The rearrangement joins TRBV19 to TRBJ2-5; D ambiguous. V was clipped by 3 bases and J by 4 bases, with 15 bases between them. Germline CDR1 reads LNHDA; CDR2 reads SQIVND (reference sequence). The CDR3 is 15 amino acids. In nucleotides, the CDR3 is TGTGCCAGTAGTATGCCCACCTATCCCGGAGAGACCCAGTACTTC. Amino acid sequence: CASSMPTYPGETQYF.

The J gene is TRBJ1-1, the V gene TRBV6-5, with 7 positions matching TRBD1. The CDR3 is 10 amino acids. The V gene's germline CDR1 is MNHEY and CDR2 SVGAGI. The V segment lost 7 bases and the J segment 11 bases; nucleotides outside the gene matches: 4. This CDR3 is CASTRGIAFF. The CDR3 region has the DNA TGTGCCAGCACCAGGGGGATCGCTTTCTTT.

The V and J genes are TRBV28 and TRBJ2-1; D is unresolved. The V end lost 3 bases, the J end lost 5 bases, and 14 bases lay between the germline ends. Germline assignment: CDR1 MDHEN and CDR2 SYDVKM. This CDR3 has 15 residues. In DNA, the CDR3 is TGTGCCAGCAGTTTTTTGACTGATTCCGACAATGAGCAGTTCTTC. It specifies CASSFLTDSDNEQFF.

The V gene is TRBV18, the J gene TRBJ2-1, with a weak D call TRBD1 (5 bases). The length of the CDR3 is 15 residues. CDR1 and CDR2 from the germline V gene are KGHSH and LQKENI. V lost 2 bases, J lost 0 bases, and 8 bases lay in between. The CDR3 coding sequence is TGTGCCAGCTCACCAAGGGGAAGCTCCTACAATGAGCAGTTCTTC. It encodes CASSPRGSSYNEQFF.

The chain recombines TRBV2 with TRBJ1-2; weak D call: TRBD1 (5 bases). CDR1 and CDR2 from the germline V gene are SNHLY and FYNNEI. Trimming pared 10 bases from V and 2 bases from J, leaving 14 bases between. This CDR3 spans 13 amino acids. The CDR3 nucleotides are TGTGCCACCCCATCCGGGGGGAACTATGGCTACACCTTC. Encoded protein: CATPSGGNYGYTF.

This clone is called medium-sized based on its frequency. The chain carries TRBV7-7 and TRBJ2-2; possible D gene TRBD1, 6 bases. The CDR3 has 12 amino acids. V was shortened by 11 bases and J by 1 base, with 8 bases between the two germline ends. CDR1 SSHAT and CDR2 FNYEAQ come from the germline V gene (reference sequence). The CDR3 here is CALQGNTGELFF. CDR3 bases: TGTGCCTTACAGGGGAACACCGGGGAGCTGTTTTTT.

This rearrangement joins TRBV7-9 to TRBJ2-7; TRBD1 matches at 9 bases. The ends lost 2 bases at V and 3 bases at J; junction bases unmatched: 5. This CDR3 is 15 amino acids long. CDR1 and CDR2 from the germline V gene are SEHNR and FQNEAQ (reference sequence). CDR3 bases: TGTGCCAGCAGCTTACCGGACAGGGGTATCTACGAGCAGTACTTC. Its translation: CASSLPDRGIYEQYF.

The chain uses TRBV2 and TRBJ1-2; the D gene is possibly TRBD1 (6 bases). The germline gives CDR1 SNHLY, CDR2 FYNNEI. This CDR3 is 13 amino acids long. V lost 4 bases and J lost 8, with 14 bases in between. The CDR3 coding sequence is TGTGCCAGCAGTGTCCGGACAGATCTAGGCTACACCTTC. This gives the protein CASSVRTDLGYTF.

The chain couples TRBV10-3 to TRBJ2-3, with TRBD2 matching over 8 bases. With V trimmed by 5 bases and J by 0 bases, 1 base remained unmatched. The CDR3 is 14 residues long. Germline V gene sequence: CDR1 ENHRY, CDR2 SYGVKD. Here the CDR3 DNA reads TGTGCCATCAGTCGCGGGGGGAGCACAGATACGCAGTATTTT. Translated, it gives CAISRGGSTDTQYF.

The genes are TRBV6-5 and TRBJ1-3; D is perhaps TRBD1 (6 bases). CDR1 and CDR2 (germline): MNHEY, SVGAGI. Trimming removed 2 bases at V and 1 base at J, with 9 bases between. The CDR3 sequence is 15 residues long. CDR3 protein: CASSYGGASGNTIYF. The CDR3, as DNA: TGTGCCAGCAGTTACGGGGGGGCATCTGGAAACACCATATATTTT.

In terms of frequency, this clone is medium-sized. J is TRBJ1-1 and V is TRBV7-8, with D tentatively TRBD1 (6 bases). This CDR3 region has 14 residues. Trimming removed 5 bases from V and 5 bases from J, with 15 bases in between. CDR1 and CDR2 from the germline V gene are SGHVS and FQNEAQ. The chain's CDR3 is CASSADRHQTEAFF. Here the CDR3 DNA reads TGTGCCAGCAGCGCCGACAGGCACCAGACTGAAGCTTTCTTT.

In the case of this clone: At one end, the junction sequence differs from germline, possibly due to a read error. V is TRBV18 and J is TRBJ2-2; D is unclear. The CDR3 is 16 residues long. Germline values: CDR1 KGHSH, CDR2 LQKENI. As DNA, the CDR3 is TGTGCCAGCGCACCAAGTGCCAGACTCGTCGACGGGGAGCTGTTTTTT. Residues: CASAPSARLVDGELFF.

The chain carries TRBV5-1 and TRBJ1-1; 7 nucleotides align to TRBD1. Germline V lookup: CDR1 SGHRS, CDR2 YFSETQ. Trimming removed 1 base from V and 5 bases from J; junction bases left unmatched: 11. This CDR3 comprises 16 residues. CDR3 coding DNA: TGCGCCAGCAGCTTGACCCCGGGACAGTTTTCTACTGAAGCTTTCTTT. This sequence encodes CASSLTPGQFSTEAFF.

The rearrangement links TRBV7-2 to TRBJ1-3, with D maybe TRBD1 (6 bases). Germline loops: CDR1 SGHTA, CDR2 FQGNSA. This CDR3 has 14 amino acids. The V end was cut by 4 bases, the J end by 2 bases, with 9 bases between. CDR3 loop: CASSYQGTGNTIYF. The CDR3 nucleotides read TGTGCCAGCAGCTACCAGGGGACTGGAAACACCATATATTTT.

The chain uses TRBV5-6 and TRBJ1-5; 9 bases are shared with TRBD1. The CDR3 loop spans 14 amino acids. Germline trimming cut 10 bases from V and 6 bases from J; bases unmatched to any gene: 11. CDR1 and CDR2 from the germline V gene are SGHDT and YYEEEE. Written as DNA, the CDR3 is TGTGCCCCGCGGGGACAGGGCTTTGTTCAGCCCCAGCATTTT. Protein: CAPRGQGFVQPQHF.

The V gene is TRBV10-2, the J gene TRBJ1-2; 11 bases agree with TRBD1. The V and J ends lost 7 bases and 4 bases, in that order; junction bases with no gene match: 5. This CDR3 has 14 residues. CDR1 is WSHSY and CDR2 is SAAADI in the germline V gene. CDR3 coding DNA: TGCGCCAGCATGGACAGGGGGCGAAGCTATGGCTACACCTTC. The encoded protein is CASMDRGRSYGYTF.

V usage is TRBV19 and J usage is TRBJ1-2; 7 bases align to TRBD1. The V gene end was trimmed by 8 bases and the J gene end by 11 bases; junction bases not matched to a gene: 8. In germline, CDR1 is LNHDA, CDR2 SQIVND (reference sequence). The CDR3 sequence is 11 residues long. The CDR3 region is CASHDRDVYTF. CDR3 DNA: TGTGCCAGTCACGACAGGGATGTTTACACCTTC. Full variable domain (rest looked up from reference TRBV19 and TRBJ1-2): DGGITQSPKYLFRKEGQNVTLSCEQNLNHDAMYWYRQDPGQGLRLIYYSQIVNDFQKGDIAEGYSVSREKKESFPLTVTSAQKNPTAFYLCASHDRDVYTFGSGTRLTVV.

The chain is built from TRBV6-1 and TRBJ2-2; 9 bases fit TRBD1. V trimming: 4 bases; J trimming: 1 base; junction bases outside the gene matches: 4. Germline assignment: CDR1 MNHNS and CDR2 SASEGT. CDR3 size: 16 residues. The DNA of the CDR3 is TGTGCCAGCAGTGGACGGACAGGGGTGAACACCGGGGAGCTGTTTTTT. Protein sequence: CASSGRTGVNTGELFF.

The chain combines TRBV2 with TRBJ2-6, with TRBD1 identical over 8 bases. Losses at the gene ends were 5 bases for V and 0 bases for J; bases not matched to a gene: 6. The CDR3 is 17 residues long. The germline V gene has CDR1 SNHLY and CDR2 FYNNEI. The DNA of the CDR3 is TGTGCCAGCAGTTTGACAGGGGCAAACTCTGGGGCCAACGTCCTGACTTTC. This gives the protein CASSLTGANSGANVLTF.

Notes on this clone: Other nucleotide sequences in the sample specify the same CDR3. The chain couples TRBV30 to TRBJ1-6, with D hard to call. Germline assignment: CDR1 GTSNPN and CDR2 SVGIG (reference sequence). This CDR3 contains 10 residues. The CDR3 region is CPPRNSPLHF. DNA of the CDR3: TGTCCCCCCCGTAATTCACCCCTCCACTTT.

The chain has TRBV4-2 and TRBJ1-2; D not certain. The ends were cut back, 0 bases at V and 3 bases at J, with 11 bases in the middle. This CDR3 is built from 15 residues. Germline V gene data show CDR1 as LGHNA and CDR2 as YNFKEQ. The CDR3 loop reads CASSQDESGYYGYTF. The CDR3 region has the DNA TGTGCCAGCAGCCAAGATGAGAGCGGATACTATGGCTACACCTTC.

The chain combines TRBV5-6 with TRBJ1-2; D call uncertain. Germline CDR1 is SGHDT and CDR2 is YYEEEE. The CDR3 runs to 13 residues. V shed 5 bases and J shed 10 bases, with 18 bases lying between them. CDR3 sequence: CASSISVPMIYTF. The CDR3 DNA follows: TGTGCCAGCAGTATTAGCGTGCCTATGATCTACACCTTC.

The chain links TRBV14 to TRBJ2-2; D call uncertain. This CDR3 is 15 amino acids long. Trimming left V 2 bases short and J 0 bases short, with 7 bases between. Germline assignment: CDR1 SGHDN and CDR2 FVKESK. In nucleotides, the CDR3 is TGTGCCAGCAGCCAACTACCGCCGAACACCGGGGAGCTGTTTTTT. Its protein is CASSQLPPNTGELFF.

The CDR3 DNA sequence: TGTGCCAGCAGCTCCAAGGCAGGGATTGAGACCCAGTACTTC. Translation gives CASSSKAGIETQYF. The chain uses TRBV5-4 and TRBJ2-5, with D tentatively TRBD1 (5 bases). The V and J ends lost 3 bases and 5 bases respectively, with 14 bases between them. The CDR3 runs 14 residues. Germline V gene data show CDR1 as SGHNT and CDR2 as YYREEE (reference sequence). Full variable domain (rest looked up from reference TRBV5-4 and TRBJ2-5): ETGVTQSPTHLIKTRGQQVTLRCSSQSGHNTVSWYQQALGQGPQFIFQYYREEENGRGNFPPRFSGLQFPNYSSELNVNALELDDSALYLCASSSKAGIETQYFGPGTRLLVL.

This sequence joins TRBV27 and TRBJ1-2, with 8 bases lining up with TRBD1. Germline loops: CDR1 MNHEY, CDR2 SMNVEV (reference sequence). With 5 bases clipped from V and 7 bases from J, the junction kept 12 bases outside the gene matches. This CDR3 is built from 15 residues. The CDR3 nucleotides read TGTGCCAGCAGTCACGGACAGGGTGGTTCGTCTGGCTACACCTTC. Its protein is CASSHGQGGSSGYTF.

J is TRBJ2-1 and V is TRBV6-5, with D maybe TRBD1 (6 bases). CDR1 is MNHEY and CDR2 is SVGAGI in the germline V gene. V was pared by 2 bases and J by 5 bases, with 13 bases between. The CDR3 has 15 residues. In DNA, the CDR3 is TGTGCCAGCAGTTACACACAGGGCAGCGACAATGAGCAGTTCTTC. It translates to CASSYTQGSDNEQFF.

The chain recombines TRBV29-1 with TRBJ1-3; possible D gene TRBD1, 6 bases. CDR1 and CDR2 (germline): SQVTM, ANQGSEA. The CDR3 spans 14 residues. Deletions cut 7 bases from V and 0 bases from J, with 13 bases between. This CDR3 reads CSAVEGGSGNTIYF. CDR3 nucleotides: TGCAGCGCGGTAGAAGGGGGCTCTGGAAACACCATATATTTT.